Below, one T cell receptor (beta chain) is given with its context. What it binds is unknown. Treatment of patients with chemo-refractory metastatic non-small-cell lung cancer consisted of focal radiation plus CTLA-4 blockade with ipilimumab. The sample comes from a study of radiotherapy plus CTLA-4 blockade in lung cancer. Whole-study findings and limits: In blood, tumor-derived TCR clones expanded after radiotherapy plus ipilimumab.

Generated by immunoSEQ multiplex PCR, the TCRdb table keeps only in-frame clones and is missing some. The data hold approximately 49,000 clones, with approximately 85% observed a single time. This CDR3 region has 17 residues. V was pared by 8 bases and J by 3 bases, with 18 bases of the junction left unmatched. CDR1 GTSNPN and CDR2 SVGIG come from the germline V gene (reference sequence). This chain links TRBV30 with TRBJ2-7; 11 positions agree with TRBD2. The sample was peripheral blood, taken from a patient treated with radiotherapy plus ipilimumab. The TCR sequence derives from a human donor with non-small cell lung cancer whose response to radiotherapy plus ipilimumab could not be evaluated. The CDR3 protein is CAHKAGTSGGRYYEQYF. CDR3 DNA: TGTGCCCATAAAGCCGGGACTAGCGGAGGTCGTTACTACGAGCAGTACTTC.